Each of the 5 T cell receptor beta chains below was sequenced from the same sample in a study of CD8 T cells in Susac syndrome. With random hexamers, reverse transcription was performed on roughly 0.45 to 1 ug of RNA. TCRdb re-called the immunoSEQ multiplex PCR reads with MiXCR, one entry per CDR3 protein. Of 180,000 or so distinct CDR3 sequences listed, nearly 97% are singletons. Specimen: CD4+ T cells from PBMCs. The receptors here all came from a human donor with multiple sclerosis.

This clonotype was detected only once. The chain is built from TRBV20-1 and TRBJ1-5, with 7 bases identical to TRBD1. Germline lookup yields CDR1 DFQATT and CDR2 SNEGSKA (reference sequence). The junction had 10 bases not matched to a gene; V was cut back by 4 bases and J by 7 bases. This CDR3 is built from 14 residues. CDR3: CSANKDREGQPQHF. CDR3 sequence (DNA): TGCAGTGCTAATAAAGACAGGGAGGGGCAGCCCCAGCATTTT.

The V gene is TRBV10-2, the J gene TRBJ1-5; D unclear. Germline V gives CDR1 WSHSY, CDR2 SAAADI. The CDR3 runs to 13 residues. V lost 3 bases and J lost 7, with 10 bases in between. In DNA form, the CDR3 reads TGCGCCAGCAGTGAACGGGGATTCCAGCCCCAGCATTTT. This encodes CASSERGFQPQHF.

The CDR3 here is CASSVWGAQTDTQYF. CDR3 sequence (DNA): TGTGCCAGCAGTGTGTGGGGGGCCCAGACGGATACGCAGTATTTT. The V and J genes are TRBV2 and TRBJ2-3, with D tentatively TRBD1 or TRBD2 (6 bases each). Deletions cut 4 bases from V and 6 bases from J, with 17 bases between. The CDR3 loop spans 15 amino acids. CDR1 and CDR2 from the germline V gene are SNHLY and FYNNEI. Combining the CDR3 with reference TRBV2 and TRBJ2-3 gives the whole variable domain EPEVTQTPSHQVTQMGQEVILRCVPISNHLYFYWYRQILGQKVEFLVSFYNNEISEKSEIFDDQFSVERPDGSNFTLKIRSTKLEDSAMYFCASSVWGAQTDTQYFGPGTRLTVL.

V is TRBV9 and J is TRBJ2-3; D not certain. V was cut by 4 bases and J by 0 bases, with 15 bases left in between. The CDR3 loop spans 16 amino acids. From germline, CDR1 is SGDLS and CDR2 YYNGEE. The CDR3 here is CASSPREELSTDTQYF. DNA of the CDR3: TGTGCCAGCAGCCCTCGTGAAGAGCTTAGCACAGATACGCAGTATTTT. The full variable domain, rest sourced from reference TRBV9 and TRBJ2-3, is DSGVTQTPKHLITATGQRVTLRCSPRSGDLSVYWYQQSLDQGLQFLIQYYNGEERAKGNILERFSAQQFPDLHSELNLSSLELGDSALYFCASSPREELSTDTQYFGPGTRLTVL.

The chain couples TRBV5-1 to TRBJ2-1; D gene uncertain. Trimming cost V 5 bases and J 8 bases, with 23 bases left between them. The CDR3 totals 16 residues. Germline CDR1 and CDR2: SGHRS and YFSETQ. The CDR3 sequence: CASSQEPNPAPDEQFF. The CDR3 region has the DNA TGCGCCAGCAGTCAAGAGCCAAACCCAGCCCCGGATGAGCAGTTCTTC.